This T cell receptor (beta chain) derives from a study of blood T cell repertoires in COVID-19. On the study more broadly: Samples came from the United States, Italy and Spain, spanning acute and convalescent COVID-19.

TCRdb's table, derived via immunoSEQ multiplex PCR, lists solely in-frame clones and lacks some. The sample includes 120,000 or so clones, 65% to 90% of them seen just once. The V and J ends lost 4 bases and 0 bases respectively, with 6 bases between them. This CDR3 region has 14 residues. CDR1 is SGHAT, CDR2 FQNNGV, per germline. The sequencing sample was made of peripheral blood. The chain couples TRBV11-2 to TRBJ1-4, with D uncertain. The source is a man aged 80 or over with active or convalescent COVID-19. This CDR3 reads CASSSQTTNEKLFF. The CDR3, as DNA: TGTGCCAGCAGCTCCCAGACAACTAATGAAAAACTGTTTTTT. The variable domain in full, completed from reference TRBV11-2 and TRBJ1-4, reads EAGVAQSPRYKIIEKRQSVAFWCNPISGHATLYWYQQILGQGPKLLIQFQNNGVVDDSQLPKDRFSAERLKGVDSTLKIQPAKLEDSAVYLCASSSQTTNEKLFFGSGTQLSVL.